This T cell receptor (beta chain) was obtained from a study of T cell responses to AZD1222 COVID-19 vaccine. Measured with immunoSEQ multiplex PCR; TCRdb has only the in-frame clones, and not every one. The sample has 120,000 to 150,000 clones, roughly 88% seen once; the top ten hold roughly 5.4%. Germline CDR1 reads LGHNA; CDR2 reads YSLEER. There are 16 residues in the CDR3. J was trimmed by 7 bases and V by 4 bases; bases with no gene match: 6. The TCR originated in an adult who received the MenACWY meningococcal vaccine as a control. Material: peripheral blood, obtained 28 days after the second dose of the MenACWY control vaccine. The chain employs TRBV4-3 and TRBJ2-1, with 14 bases lining up with TRBD2. Here the CDR3 DNA reads TGCGCCAGCAGCCTTGGACTAGCGGGGGGTAGGAATGAGCAGTTCTTC. The encoded protein is CASSLGLAGGRNEQFF.